The 31 T cell receptor beta chains presented below share a single source sample, sequenced in a study of spatial heterogeneity in lung cancer. TCRdb processed the 5' RACE reads anew with MiXCR; each CDR3 protein has one entry. The table lists tens of thousands of distinct CDR3 sequences, less than 20% of them singletons. The time point is: blood at routine non-recurrence follow-up after resection. Specimen: PBMCs, collected at follow-up. These receptors all come from a male donor with early-stage non-small cell lung cancer.

This clonotype was observed at least ten times. The chain recombines TRBV20-1 with TRBJ2-7, with a weak D call TRBD2 (6 bases). V lost 3 bases and J 3 bases, leaving 9 bases between the germline ends. The CDR3 consists of 12 residues. Per the germline V gene, CDR1 is DFQATT and CDR2 is SNEGSKA (reference sequence). CDR3 in DNA: TGCAGTGCTAGTGGGGGAGGCTACGAGCAGTACTTC. This translates into CSASGGGYEQYF.

The chain uses TRBV7-2 and TRBJ2-1; D not certain. CDR1 and CDR2 (germline): SGHTA, FQGNSA. The CDR3 covers 12 residues. V lost 5 bases, J lost 6 bases, and 8 bases lay in between. Here the CDR3 DNA reads TGTGCCAGCAGCCCCTCACGCAATGAGCAGTTCTTC. It specifies CASSPSRNEQFF.

This clonotype was counted between two and nine times. This sequence joins TRBV7-8 and TRBJ2-5; D gene uncertain. The CDR3 extends over 13 amino acids. Between the trimmed V and J ends, which lost 1 base and 4 bases, there was a span of 7 bases. Germline V gene lookup returns CDR1 SGHVS and CDR2 FQNEAQ. The CDR3 reads CASSLGQAETQYF. The DNA for the CDR3 is TGTGCCAGCAGCTTAGGCCAGGCAGAGACCCAGTACTTC.

As to this clonotype: At one end, the junction sequence differs from germline, possibly due to a read error. J is TRBJ2-3 and V is TRBV10-2, with a tentative D call TRBD2 (5 bases). Germline lookup yields CDR1 WSHSY and CDR2 SAAADI. There are 13 residues in the CDR3. CDR3 in amino acids: CASTGLYTDMQYF. CDR3 in DNA: TGCGCCAGCACCGGACTGTATACCGATATGCAGTATTTT.

This chain connects TRBV2 to TRBJ2-1; no clear D. Trimming took 6 bases from V and 5 from J, leaving 2 bases between them. This CDR3 spans 10 amino acids. The germline CDR1 and CDR2 sequences are SNHLY and FYNNEI. CDR3 loop: CASSNNEQFF. As DNA, the CDR3 is TGTGCCAGCAGCAACAATGAGCAGTTCTTC.

This clonotype was seen at least ten times. This chain joins TRBV13 and TRBJ1-1; D is uncertain. Trimming pared 0 bases from V and 3 bases from J, leaving 5 bases between. The CDR3 spans 13 residues. The germline V gene encodes CDR1 PRHDT and CDR2 FYEKMQ (reference sequence). The CDR3 DNA reads as TGTGCCAGCAGCTTAGGGGCCGACACTGAAGCTTTCTTT. Translating gives CASSLGADTEAFF.

The chain uses TRBV5-5 and TRBJ1-2; D is unresolved. Germline lookup yields CDR1 SGHKS and CDR2 YYEKEE (reference sequence). The CDR3 loop spans 13 amino acids. Trimming removed 4 bases at V and 4 bases at J, with 11 bases between. The CDR3 DNA reads TGTGCCAGCAGCCTTTATGTATCCTATGGCTACACCTTC. Translation: CASSLYVSYGYTF.

This clonotype was counted many times. This CDR3 reads CASSSLLGPSTDTQYF. CDR3 DNA sequence: TGTGCCAGCAGCTCCCTGTTAGGGCCTAGCACAGATACGCAGTATTTT. This chain uses TRBV5-4 with TRBJ2-3; D gene ambiguous. Trimming left V 3 bases short and J 0 bases short, with 14 bases between. The CDR3 is 16 amino acids. CDR1 and CDR2 from the germline V gene are SGHNT and YYREEE (reference sequence).

The V and J genes are TRBV10-2 and TRBJ2-3; D tentatively reads TRBD1 or TRBD2 (5 bases each). From germline, CDR1 is WSHSY and CDR2 SAAADI. Trimming stripped 4 bases from V and 3 bases from J, with 11 bases between. The CDR3 is 14 amino acids. In nucleotides, the CDR3 is TGCGCCAGCAGTGGGCAGGGAGTGACAGATACGCAGTATTTT. Translating gives CASSGQGVTDTQYF.

This clonotype was detected ten times or more. The genes are TRBV7-9 and TRBJ2-2; 8 bases agree with TRBD2. The CDR3 contains 18 residues. V shed 5 bases, J shed 0 bases, and the junction held 11 bases outside the gene matches. The germline V gene encodes CDR1 SEHNR and CDR2 FQNEAQ (reference sequence). The CDR3 spells CASSAEQLAASNTGELFF. The CDR3, as DNA: TGTGCCAGCAGCGCAGAGCAACTAGCGGCATCGAACACCGGGGAGCTGTTTTTT.

This clonotype was counted ten times or more. The chain carries TRBV27 and TRBJ2-7; either TRBD1 or TRBD2 may supply D (5 bases each). CDR1 MNHEY and CDR2 SMNVEV come from the germline V gene (reference sequence). Trimming stripped 5 bases from V and 4 bases from J, with 15 bases between. CDR3 length: 14 residues. The CDR3 nucleotides are TGTGCCAGCAGTGCCCACCGGGACCGATACGAGCAGTACTTC. Translating it yields CASSAHRDRYEQYF.

There are many counts of this clonotype. The chain carries TRBV9 and TRBJ2-7; 7 positions agree with TRBD1. V shed 3 bases and J 2 bases; nucleotides not matched to a gene: 11. The CDR3 spans 16 residues. In germline, CDR1 is SGDLS, CDR2 YYNGEE. The CDR3 bases are TGTGCCAGCAGCGCAGGGGGACACCGCTTTACCTACGAGCAGTACGTC. Amino acid sequence: CASSAGGHRFTYEQYV.

V usage is TRBV19 and J usage is TRBJ1-3; D not resolved. The CDR3 extends over 14 amino acids. V lost 9 bases to trimming and J lost 0 bases, with 12 bases between them. Germline CDR1 LNHDA, CDR2 SQIVND (reference sequence). CDR3 amino acids: CASTDIRSGNTIYF. CDR3 sequence (DNA): TGTGCCAGCACCGACATTCGCTCTGGAAACACCATATATTTT.

The rearrangement uses TRBV20-1 and TRBJ2-3; 12 bases align to TRBD2. This CDR3 contains 15 residues. Trimming took 1 base from V and 1 from J; bases not matched to a gene: 0. CDR1 is DFQATT, CDR2 SNEGSKA, per germline (reference sequence). CDR3 in amino acids: CSARGLAGGTDTQYF. Here the CDR3 DNA reads TGCAGTGCTAGAGGACTAGCGGGGGGCACAGATACGCAGTATTTT.

This clonotype has ten or more counts. The chain employs TRBV24-1 and TRBJ1-5, with D perhaps TRBD1 (6 bases). V was clipped by 4 bases and J by 4 bases, with 10 bases between them. The CDR3 covers 14 residues. Germline CDR1 is KGHDR and CDR2 is SFDVKD. The DNA of the CDR3 is TGTGCCACCAGTGAAGGGACACCTAATCAGCCCCAGCATTTT. The encoded protein is CATSEGTPNQPQHF.

The sample holds a few counts of this clonotype. The CDR3 DNA follows: TGTGCCAGCCGGAAAAAGACTGCGAACTCCTACAATGAGCAGTTCTTC. It encodes CASRKKTANSYNEQFF. The chain has TRBV2 and TRBJ2-1; D is unclear. CDR3 length: 16 residues. Trimming took 8 bases from V and 0 from J, leaving 17 bases between them. Germline CDR1 SNHLY, CDR2 FYNNEI. Full variable domain (missing parts from reference TRBV2 and TRBJ2-1): EPEVTQTPSHQVTQMGQEVILRCVPISNHLYFYWYRQILGQKVEFLVSFYNNEISEKSEIFDDQFSVERPDGSNFTLKIRSTKLEDSAMYFCASRKKTANSYNEQFFGPGTRLTVL.

This clonotype appeared a few times. The chain combines TRBV15 with TRBJ2-7; 8 bases agree with TRBD2. Germline-derived CDR1 and CDR2 are LNHNV and YYDKDF (reference sequence). Germline trimming cut 0 bases from V and 1 base from J; bases unmatched to any gene: 8. The CDR3 has 17 residues. The CDR3 bases are TGTGCCACCAGCAGAGATCTGACGGGAGGGCTGTCCTACGAGCAGTACTTC. It yields the protein CATSRDLTGGLSYEQYF. The variable domain in full, with the rest retrieved from reference TRBV15 and TRBJ2-7, is DAMVIQNPRYQVTQFGKPVTLSCSQTLNHNVMYWYQQKSSQAPKLLFHYYDKDFNNEADTPDNFQSRRPNTSFCFLDIRSPGLGDTAMYLCATSRDLTGGLSYEQYFGPGTRLTVT.

The table lists this clonotype with a few counts. This chain joins TRBV5-1 and TRBJ2-1; D is unresolved. The germline V gene encodes CDR1 SGHRS and CDR2 YFSETQ. Trimming took off 0 bases at V and 3 bases at J, with 10 bases between the two ends. This CDR3 contains 15 residues. The CDR3 sequence is CASSLAPSSYNEQFF. The DNA for the CDR3 is TGCGCCAGCAGCTTGGCCCCTAGTAGCTACAATGAGCAGTTCTTC.

J is TRBJ1-1 and V is TRBV4-2, with 7 bases aligning to TRBD1. Germline assignment: CDR1 LGHNA and CDR2 YNFKEQ. This CDR3 contains 15 residues. Trimming at V came to 0 bases and at J to 4 bases, leaving 5 bases not matched to a gene. The CDR3 region is CASSQEDRFVTEAFF. The CDR3 region has the DNA TGTGCCAGCAGCCAAGAGGACAGGTTCGTCACTGAAGCTTTCTTT.

The gene calls are TRBV7-9 and TRBJ2-2; D unclear. This CDR3 comprises 13 residues. Germline CDR1 SEHNR, CDR2 FQNEAQ (reference sequence). V was cut by 4 bases and J by 6 bases, with 9 bases left in between. For the CDR3, the DNA is TGTGCCAGCAGCTCCCGAAAATCCGGGGAGCTGTTTTTT. Amino acid sequence: CASSSRKSGELFF.

This clonotype appeared a few times. The chain uses TRBV4-1 and TRBJ2-3, with TRBD2 matching 12 bases. This CDR3 is 17 amino acids long. The trim removed 0 bases at V and 8 bases at J, leaving 9 bases unmatched. Per the germline V gene, CDR1 is MGHRA and CDR2 is YSYEKL. The CDR3, as DNA: TGCGCCAGCAGCCAAGATAAACTAGCGGGAGGCTTGACTACGCAGTATTTT. Its translation is CASSQDKLAGGLTTQYF.

This clonotype showed up many times. This rearrangement joins TRBV5-6 to TRBJ2-5, with D perhaps matching TRBD1 (5 bases). Trimming left V 0 bases short and J 2 bases short, with 8 bases between. The length of the CDR3 is 14 residues. Per germline, CDR1 SGHDT and CDR2 YYEEEE. The CDR3 bases are TGTGCCAGCAGCTTGGGACAGCTACAAGAGACCCAGTACTTC. Its translation is CASSLGQLQETQYF. Full variable domain (outside the CDR3, taken from reference TRBV5-6 and TRBJ2-5): DAGVTQSPTHLIKTRGQQVTLRCSPKSGHDTVSWYQQALGQGPQFIFQYYEEEERQRGNFPDRFSGHQFPNYSSELNVNALLLGDSALYLCASSLGQLQETQYFGPGTRLLVL.

The chain has TRBV24-1 and TRBJ2-3; D unclear. CDR3 length: 14 residues. Germline V gene sequence: CDR1 KGHDR, CDR2 SFDVKD. V was pared by 3 bases and J by 4 bases, with 10 bases between. The CDR3 loop reads CATSDVGSSDTQYF. CDR3 DNA sequence: TGTGCCACCAGTGATGTTGGGTCATCAGATACGCAGTATTTT.

This clonotype appeared a few times. CDR3 nucleotide sequence: TGCGCCAGCAGCTTAACCTCTCCATACGAGCAGTACTTC. Translation: CASSLTSPYEQYF. The chain couples TRBV5-1 to TRBJ2-7; D is uncertain. CDR3 size: 13 residues. V lost 2 bases and J 4 bases, leaving 10 bases between the germline ends. CDR1 is SGHRS and CDR2 is YFSETQ in the germline V gene. The complete variable domain, with remaining parts taken from reference TRBV5-1 and TRBJ2-7, reads KAGVTQTPRYLIKTRGQQVTLSCSPISGHRSVSWYQQTPGQGLQFLFEYFSETQRNKGNFPGRFSGRQFSNSRSEMNVSTLELGDSALYLCASSLTSPYEQYFGPGTRLTVT.

The chain combines TRBV29-1 with TRBJ2-3; 8 nucleotides match TRBD1. V shed 5 bases and J 1 base; nucleotides not matched to a gene: 8. The V gene's germline CDR1 is SQVTM and CDR2 ANQGSEA. The CDR3 totals 15 residues. In DNA form, the CDR3 reads TGCAGCGTTCGGGACAGGTTTTTTGGCACAGATACGCAGTATTTT. Protein: CSVRDRFFGTDTQYF.

In DNA form, the CDR3 reads TGTGCCACCAGTGCCGGGGACAGGGGTGGGACTGAAGCTTTCTTT. This translates into CATSAGDRGGTEAFF. The V call is TRBV24-1, the J call TRBJ1-1; the match to TRBD1 covers 10 bases. Germline-derived CDR1 and CDR2 are KGHDR and SFDVKD. This CDR3 has 15 residues. The V segment lost 5 bases and the J segment 5 bases; nucleotides outside the gene matches: 7.

This clonotype was seen repeatedly, ten times or more. The V call is TRBV5-1, the J call TRBJ2-3; tentatively, D is TRBD1 or TRBD2 (5 bases each). CDR1 is SGHRS and CDR2 is YFSETQ in the germline V gene. The V gene lost 7 bases and the J gene lost 0 bases, with 18 bases spanning the gap. This CDR3 has 16 residues. The CDR3 DNA is TGCGCCAGCCAGGGTAGTTCCGGACTTAGCACAGATACGCAGTATTTT. Protein product: CASQGSSGLSTDTQYF.

In its sample, this clonotype was seen a few times. This chain uses TRBV7-9 with TRBJ1-1; D may be TRBD1 (5 bases). The germline CDR1 and CDR2 sequences are SEHNR and FQNEAQ (reference sequence). This CDR3 region has 17 residues. V lost 1 base and J lost 1, with 16 bases in between. The CDR3: CASSLVRGVVSNTEAFF. CDR3 nucleotides: TGTGCCAGCAGCTTAGTACGGGGGGTAGTATCGAACACTGAAGCTTTCTTT.

The V and J genes are TRBV4-2 and TRBJ2-7; tentative D call: TRBD2 (5 bases). The CDR3 length is 15 residues. Germline V gene sequence: CDR1 LGHNA, CDR2 YNFKEQ. V lost 0 bases and J lost 3, with 12 bases in between. CDR3 DNA: TGTGCCAGCAGCCAAGAAGAACGGACTGGCTACGAGCAGTACTTC. It encodes CASSQEERTGYEQYF.

A few counts support this clonotype. This sequence joins TRBV6-5 and TRBJ1-1; no definite D call. Trimming shortened V by 0 bases and J by 4 bases, and 6 bases separated the two germline ends. In germline, CDR1 is MNHEY, CDR2 SVGAGI. The CDR3 is made up of 13 amino acids. CDR3 residues: CASSYSAFTEAFF. The CDR3 DNA follows: TGTGCCAGCAGTTACTCGGCATTCACTGAAGCTTTCTTT.

This chain links TRBV6-5 with TRBJ2-1, with D maybe TRBD2 (6 bases). Trimming shortened V by 0 bases and J by 5 bases, and 17 bases separated the two germline ends. This CDR3 spans 17 amino acids. In germline, CDR1 is MNHEY, CDR2 SVGAGI. The CDR3 is CASSYSGGVRTDNEQFF. The CDR3, as DNA: TGTGCCAGCAGTTACTCGGGGGGAGTACGTACCGACAATGAGCAGTTCTTC.